This T cell receptor beta chain was documented in a study of graft-versus-host responses after intestinal transplantation. About the study: Anti-thymocyte globulin served as induction for all recipients, who then took tacrolimus and steroids for about three years.

Sequenced by immunoSEQ multiplex PCR; TCRdb stores in-frame clones only, minus some. The sample lists about 15,000 clones, roughly three fifths occurring once. Grafts had their tissue processed, releasing intraepithelial and lamina propria lymphocytes. Worth noting for this clone: Its specificity is unknown.

Findings of the study overall: Circulating GvH clone levels at their peak were associated with HvG declines (early post-transplant).

The V gene's germline CDR1 is LGHNA and CDR2 YSLEER. CDR3 size: 14 residues. Trimming pared 0 bases from V and 1 base from J, leaving 4 bases between. This receptor was obtained from a human patient who received an intestinal transplant, so some T cells may come from the graft donor. The sequences come from ileum tissue, collected 524 days after transplant. The J gene is TRBJ2-1, the V gene TRBV4-3; no definite D call. The CDR3 here is CASSQDNSYNEQFF. The CDR3 nucleotides read TGCGCCAGCAGCCAAGATAATTCCTACAATGAGCAGTTCTTC.